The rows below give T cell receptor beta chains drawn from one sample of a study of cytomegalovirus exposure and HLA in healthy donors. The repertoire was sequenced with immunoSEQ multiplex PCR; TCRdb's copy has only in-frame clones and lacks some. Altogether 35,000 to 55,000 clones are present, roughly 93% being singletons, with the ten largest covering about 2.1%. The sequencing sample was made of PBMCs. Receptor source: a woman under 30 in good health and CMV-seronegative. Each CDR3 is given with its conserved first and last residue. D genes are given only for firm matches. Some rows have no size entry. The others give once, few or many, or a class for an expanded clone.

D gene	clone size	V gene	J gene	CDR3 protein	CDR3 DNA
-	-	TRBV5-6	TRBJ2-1	CASSLETYPYNEQFF	TGTGCCAGCAGCTTGGAAACTTACCCCTACAATGAGCAGTTCTTC
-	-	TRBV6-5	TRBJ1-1	CASRFKFDTEAFF	TGTGCCAGCAGATTTAAATTTGACACTGAAGCTTTCTTT
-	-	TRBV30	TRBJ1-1	CAWKNLKGGFTEAFF	TGTGCCTGGAAAAACTTAAAGGGAGGATTCACTGAAGCTTTCTTT
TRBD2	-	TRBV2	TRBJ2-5	CASERGEETQYF	TGTGCCAGTGAGCGGGGGGAGGAGACCCAGTACTTC
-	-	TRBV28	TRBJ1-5	CASSPILGGSVNQPQHF	TGTGCCAGCAGTCCCATTCTTGGGGGGAGCGTCAATCAGCCCCAGCATTTT
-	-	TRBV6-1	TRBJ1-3	CASSEDEASGNTIYF	TGTGCCAGCAGTGAAGACGAAGCCTCTGGAAACACCATATATTTT
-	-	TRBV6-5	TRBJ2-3	CASRSGTGDYTQYF	TGTGCCAGCAGGTCCGGGACGGGAGATTATACGCAGTATTTT
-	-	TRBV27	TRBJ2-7	CASRWAESSYEQYF	TGTGCCAGCAGGTGGGCCGAGAGCTCCTACGAGCAGTACTTC
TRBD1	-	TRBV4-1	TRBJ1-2	CASSRKLGTGAEGYTF	TGCGCCAGCAGCCGCAAACTCGGGACAGGGGCTGAAGGCTACACCTTC
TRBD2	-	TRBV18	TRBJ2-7	CASSPPNGGDYEQYF	TGTGCCAGCTCACCACCCAACGGGGGGGACTACGAGCAGTACTTC
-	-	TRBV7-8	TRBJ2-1	CASSRRGVTDSYNEQFF	TGTGCCAGCAGCCGCAGGGGGGTAACTGACTCCTACAATGAGCAGTTCTTC
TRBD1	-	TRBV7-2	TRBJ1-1	CASNRGMNTEAFF	TGTGCCAGCAACAGGGGAATGAACACTGAAGCTTTCTTT
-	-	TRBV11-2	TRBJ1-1	CASSLGPPVNTEAFF	TGTGCCAGCAGCTTAGGCCCCCCGGTTAACACTGAAGCTTTCTTT
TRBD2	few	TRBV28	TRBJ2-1	CASRWTSGRVGEQFF	TGTGCCAGCAGGTGGACTAGCGGGAGGGTAGGTGAGCAGTTCTTC
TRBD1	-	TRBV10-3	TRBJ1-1	CAISEQTGSLTEAFF	TGTGCCATCAGTGAACAGACAGGGTCGTTGACTGAAGCTTTCTTT
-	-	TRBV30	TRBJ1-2	CAWSGTPGGLGYTF	TGTGCCTGGAGTGGGACTCCCGGAGGGCTTGGCTACACCTTC
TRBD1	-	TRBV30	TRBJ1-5	CAWSREGRGSQPQHF	TGTGCCTGGAGTCGGGAGGGCAGGGGGTCTCAGCCCCAGCATTTT
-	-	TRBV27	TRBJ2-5	CASSPFLTGIQETQYF	TGTGCCAGCAGCCCTTTTCTAACAGGAATCCAAGAGACCCAGTACTTC
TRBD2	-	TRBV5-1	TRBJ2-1	CASSGLAGAKSHSSNEQFF	TGCGCCAGCAGTGGTCTAGCGGGAGCCAAATCCCACAGCTCAAATGAGCAGTTCTTC
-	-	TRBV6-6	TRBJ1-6	CASSRTTTLHF	TGTGCCAGCAGTCGGACTACAACCCTCCACTTT
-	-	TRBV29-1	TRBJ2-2	CSVVGNLNTGELFF	TGCAGCGTTGTGGGCAACCTGAACACCGGGGAGCTGTTTTTT
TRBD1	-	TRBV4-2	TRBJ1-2	CASSLRQGAENYGYTF	TGTGCCAGCAGCCTCCGACAGGGGGCGGAGAACTATGGCTACACCTTC
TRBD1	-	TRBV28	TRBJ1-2	CASSYRGLDGYTF	TGTGCCAGCAGTTACAGGGGGCTGGATGGCTACACCTTC